This T cell receptor beta chain is from a study of shared clonotypes between healthy human individuals. Investigators spread the genomic DNA of each subset evenly over several immunoSEQ plates. Method: immunoSEQ multiplex PCR; TCRdb's copy keeps in-frame clones and lacks some. The repertoire includes around 640,000 clones, 95% to 97% of them detected once, and about 0.11% sits in the top ten. The V gene's germline CDR1 is SGHDT and CDR2 YYEEEE. The CDR3 length is 14 residues. CD45RO-negative cells were positively selected for CCR7, leaving out terminally differentiated effector memory CD45RA+ cells. Notes on the study in general: Though the depth was large, rarefaction showed that sorted-subset sequencing was incomplete. Relative to memory subsets, naive subsets generally showed larger estimated richness. The low donor count limited represented genetic and exposure-history diversity.

This clone was seen a single time. Its antigen remains unidentified. This chain connects TRBV5-6 to TRBJ2-5; D perhaps matches TRBD1 (6 bases). TRBJ2-7 explains the end of the DNA better; the J call may be wrong. What was sequenced was naive CD8+ T cells sorted from blood. This clonotype was sampled from a woman in her thirties in good health. CDR3 in amino acids: CASSLGQTPYEQYF. The DNA of the CDR3 is TGTGCCAGCAGCTTAGGACAGACTCCCTACGAGCAGTACTTC.